The entry that follows covers one T cell receptor beta chain sequence. This clonotype was seen only a few times. Its antigen is not yet known. It has no much larger one-base neighbor in the sample; base qualities were not kept. The data belong to a study of response to subunit inactivated influenza vaccine listed by TCRdb under 2018. Describing the broader study: Deep quantitative T cell receptor repertoire profiling was used in the study to track responses to a trivalent subunit inactivated influenza vaccine. The paper as a whole reports these results and caveats: The authors proposed that each seasonal influenza vaccination may bring in only a limited number of new T cells.

Libraries were built with RT-PCR. Instrument used: Illumina HiSeq 2500. TCRdb's own reprocessing of the public reads used fastp at Q25 and MiXCR and kept productive beta chains. One record per CDR3 amino acid sequence lists the most common genes and DNA. The sample table contains around 570,000 distinct CDR3 sequences; only one count was recorded for about 7.6% of them. The ten biggest clones cover 10% to 15% of the sample. Including cysteine and phenylalanine, the CDR3 has 20 amino acids. Here the CDR3 DNA is all that survives: 60 bases in frame from base 1. CDR1 and CDR2, per the germline V gene, are LGHNA and YNFKEQ. Relative to germline, V is missing 4 bases and J is missing 1 base, with 10 bases of the junction outside any gene match.

The chain joins TRBV4-2 to TRBJ2-4; TRBD2 agrees with 16 junctional bases. The specimen was PBMCs from blood, collected about 24 months after vaccination. The sequence was obtained from a man between 50 and 69 years old who received an inactivated influenza vaccine. Donor details come from another sample of the same person, matched by shared clones. The bases are TGTGCCAGCAGCCGACCCGGGACTAGCGGGGGGGCCGTGGCCAAAAACATTCAGTACTTC. It is translated as CASSRPGTSGGAVAKNIQYF.